Sequencing of this T cell receptor beta chain was carried out in a study of T cells after yellow fever vaccination. Whole-study results and caveats: Weaker overall, the secondary response nonetheless peaked faster (day 5 versus 15). Reappearance after the booster was seen for most primary-vaccination clones, at 95% to 97% CD4 and 70% to 90% CD8. The appearance of a small share of clonotypes in both CD4 and CD8 compartments was observed.

The table lists this clonotype with many counts. Its target is unknown. Via MiXCR, TCRdb re-called the 5' RACE reads, giving one row per CDR3 protein. This table holds some 220,000 distinct CDR3 sequences, roughly 3% found once. V gave up 4 bases and J gave up 1 base, with 11 bases separating them. This CDR3 has 14 residues. Germline V gene data show CDR1 as ENHRY and CDR2 as SYGVKD. The sequenced sample was CD4+ T cells sorted from PBMCs, obtained 10 days after the yellow fever booster vaccination. This sequence was found in a man younger than 35 who received the YFV17D yellow fever vaccine. The rearrangement uses TRBV10-3 and TRBJ2-7; no firm D call. CDR3: CAISAAQDSYEQYV. The CDR3 DNA is TGTGCCATCAGTGCGGCCCAGGATTCCTACGAGCAGTACGTC.